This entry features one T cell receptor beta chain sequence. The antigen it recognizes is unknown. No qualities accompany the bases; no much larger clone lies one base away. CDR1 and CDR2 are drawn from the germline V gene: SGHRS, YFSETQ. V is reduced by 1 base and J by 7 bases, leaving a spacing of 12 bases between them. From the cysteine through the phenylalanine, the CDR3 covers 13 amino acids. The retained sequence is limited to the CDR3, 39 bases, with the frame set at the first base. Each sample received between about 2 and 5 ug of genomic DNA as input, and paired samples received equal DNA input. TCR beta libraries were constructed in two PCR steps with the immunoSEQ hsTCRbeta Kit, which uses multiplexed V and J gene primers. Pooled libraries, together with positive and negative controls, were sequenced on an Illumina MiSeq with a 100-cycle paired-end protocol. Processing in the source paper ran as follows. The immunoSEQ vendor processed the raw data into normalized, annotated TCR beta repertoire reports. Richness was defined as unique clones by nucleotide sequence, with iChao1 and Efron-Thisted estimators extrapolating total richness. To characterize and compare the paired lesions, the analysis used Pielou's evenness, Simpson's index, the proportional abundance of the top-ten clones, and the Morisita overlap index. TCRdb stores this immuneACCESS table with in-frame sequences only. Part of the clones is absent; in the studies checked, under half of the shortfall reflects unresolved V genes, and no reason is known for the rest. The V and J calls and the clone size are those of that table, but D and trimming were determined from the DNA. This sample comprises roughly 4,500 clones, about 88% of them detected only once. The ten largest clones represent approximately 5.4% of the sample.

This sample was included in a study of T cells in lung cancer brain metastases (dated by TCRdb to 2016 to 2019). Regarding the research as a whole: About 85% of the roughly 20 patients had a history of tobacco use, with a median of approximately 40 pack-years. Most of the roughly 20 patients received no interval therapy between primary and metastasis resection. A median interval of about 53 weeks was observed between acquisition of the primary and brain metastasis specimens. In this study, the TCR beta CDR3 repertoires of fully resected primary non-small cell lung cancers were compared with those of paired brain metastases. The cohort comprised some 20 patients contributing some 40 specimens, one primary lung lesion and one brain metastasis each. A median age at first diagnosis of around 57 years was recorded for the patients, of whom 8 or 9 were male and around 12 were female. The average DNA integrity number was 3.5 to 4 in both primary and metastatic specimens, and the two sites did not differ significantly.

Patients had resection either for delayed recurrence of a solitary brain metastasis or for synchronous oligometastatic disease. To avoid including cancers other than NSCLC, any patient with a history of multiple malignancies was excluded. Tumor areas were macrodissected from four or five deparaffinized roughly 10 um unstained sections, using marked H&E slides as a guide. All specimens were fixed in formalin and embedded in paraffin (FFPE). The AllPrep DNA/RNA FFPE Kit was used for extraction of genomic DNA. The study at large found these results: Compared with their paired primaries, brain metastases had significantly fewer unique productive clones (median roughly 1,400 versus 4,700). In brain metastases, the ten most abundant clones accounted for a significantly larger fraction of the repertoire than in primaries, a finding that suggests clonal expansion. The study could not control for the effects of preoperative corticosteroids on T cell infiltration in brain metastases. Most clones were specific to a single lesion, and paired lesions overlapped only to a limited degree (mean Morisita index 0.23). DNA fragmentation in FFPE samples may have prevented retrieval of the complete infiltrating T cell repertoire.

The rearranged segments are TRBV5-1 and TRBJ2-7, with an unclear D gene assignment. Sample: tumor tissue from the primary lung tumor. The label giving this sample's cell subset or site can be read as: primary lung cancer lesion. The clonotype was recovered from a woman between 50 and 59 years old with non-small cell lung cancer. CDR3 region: CASSLPPESEQYF. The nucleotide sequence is TGCGCCAGCAGCTTGCCCCCGGAGTCTGAGCAGTACTTC.